The present TCR beta chain was sequenced within a study of T cell responses to AZD1222 COVID-19 vaccine. The CDR3 length is 14 residues. Per the germline V gene, CDR1 is MNHEY and CDR2 is SMNVEV (reference sequence). V lost 7 bases, J lost 2 bases, and 14 bases lay in between. TCRdb's table, derived via immunoSEQ multiplex PCR, lists solely in-frame clones and lacks some. The sample contains under 200,000 clones, more than 75% of which appear only once. The TCR comes from an adult in good health. The chain recombines TRBV27 with TRBJ2-5; no firm D call. Sequences were derived from peripheral blood, sampled on day 0 of AZD1222 vaccination. In nucleotides, the CDR3 is TGTGCCAGCAAAAGGTTGGACGGGCAAGAGACCCAGTACTTC. It specifies CASKRLDGQETQYF.